Following are 2 T cell receptor beta chains from one sample sequenced in a study of T-cell memory formation after mild COVID-19. TCRdb redid the calling of the 5' RACE reads with MiXCR, one entry per CDR3 protein. The sample has roughly 320,000 distinct CDR3 sequences, approximately 29% seen once. The sample consisted of PBMCs or a T cell subset sorted from them (not recorded which). These receptors originate from an adult woman who had mild COVID-19 (a few samples of this study predate the infection). Cell type and time point are not known.

This clonotype was found once. The chain carries TRBV20-1 and TRBJ2-3; 9 bases line up with TRBD2. V gave up 1 base and J gave up 3 bases; unmatched junction bases: 5. The CDR3 has 15 amino acids. The germline V gene has CDR1 DFQATT and CDR2 SNEGSKA (reference sequence). DNA of the CDR3: TGCAGTGCTAGAGTCTCTAGCGGGACGACAGATACGCAGTATTTT. As protein: CSARVSSGTTDTQYF.

This clonotype has more than one count but fewer than ten. V and J are TRBV24-1 and TRBJ2-5; TRBD2 is a possible D gene (5 bases). The CDR3 loop spans 14 amino acids. Germline V gives CDR1 KGHDR, CDR2 SFDVKD. V gave up 3 bases and J gave up 2 bases, with 9 bases separating them. The CDR3 is CATSDASGQETQYF. The CDR3 DNA is TGTGCCACCAGTGATGCAAGCGGTCAAGAGACCCAGTACTTC.